The sample holds a few counts of the clone carrying this T cell receptor beta chain. Relapse was seen in all patients after autologous stem cell transplantation, and brentuximab vedotin exposure was variable. This CDR3 has 16 amino acids. Trimming shortened V by 0 bases and J by 2 bases, and 11 bases separated the two germline ends. Per germline, CDR1 LGHNA and CDR2 YSLEER. Profiled with immunoSEQ multiplex PCR; TCRdb holds only in-frame clones, not every one. The sample lists 120,000 to 150,000 clones, just under 80% occurring once. The data stem from a study of PD-1 blockade in classical Hodgkin lymphoma.

The chain combines TRBV4-3 with TRBJ2-1, with a weak D call TRBD1 (6 bases). Sample: peripheral blood mononuclear cells (PBMCs), taken before the second cycle of nivolumab. The sequence was collected from a human donor with classical Hodgkin lymphoma. The CDR3 region is CASSQDFGQTYNEQFF. The CDR3 region has the DNA TGCGCCAGCAGCCAAGATTTCGGACAGACCTACAATGAGCAGTTCTTC.